Reported below is one T cell receptor beta chain. The germline V and J ends were trimmed by 0 bases and 2 bases, with 6 bases remaining between them. In germline, CDR1 is SGHRS, CDR2 YFSETQ. CDR3 length: 13 amino acids. The table came from immunoSEQ multiplex PCR; TCRdb's copy has only in-frame clones and leaves some out. The top ten hold 8% to 10% of the sample, which has under 30,000 clones, roughly nine tenths seen once. These data come from a study of T cell changes during pregnancy in multiple sclerosis. This chain connects TRBV5-1 to TRBJ2-7; D gene ambiguous. The sequencing used CD8+ T cells from peripheral blood mononuclear cells, collected in the third trimester of pregnancy. This sequence was found in a female donor in good health, enrolled as a control in a pregnancy study. The CDR3, as DNA: TGCGCCAGCAGCTTGGGCAGAACCTACGAGCAGTACTTC. Amino acids: CASSLGRTYEQYF.